This is a list of T cell receptor beta chains from one sample in a study of T cells in Graves' hyperthyroidism and ophthalmopathy. TCRdb reanalysed the multiplex PCR reads using MiXCR and keeps one entry per CDR3 protein. This table has over 650,000 distinct CDR3 sequences, 45% appearing once. Sequenced input: peripheral blood or thyroid tissue (not recorded which). These receptors were obtained from an adult man with Graves' disease, either hyperthyroidism or ophthalmopathy (not recorded which). CDR3s include the opening cysteine and the closing phenylalanine or tryptophan.

>TRBV7-9
CASSLFGRVAEQYF
>TRBV24-1
CATSVGDSVYGYTF
>TRBV2
CAISLGRQLNTEAFF
>TRBV29-1
CSVVENLDTGELFF
>TRBV7-2
CASSLSSSGVGNQPQHF
>TRBV2
CASSVDQETQYF
>TRBV25-1
CASSESATGGALETQYF
>TRBV7-9
CASIEGTYNSPLHF
>TRBV7-3
CASSRRDRSSYEQYF
>TRBV11-2
CASSSGSGYEQYF
>TRBV6-6
CASSTLRTEQYF
>TRBV6-4
CASSEYELGRGRLYGYTF
>TRBV12-3/TRBV12-4
CASSIRQNYGYTF
>TRBV29-1
CSVARGPDQPQHF
>TRBV19
CASSMRRGQGVNTEAFF
>TRBV29-1
CSVDRGDGYEQYF
>TRBV7-9
CASSPPAAHRDTEAFF
>TRBV24-1
CASTRLGRQGWQPQHF
>TRBV20-1
CSARSHGEPLQETQYF
>TRBV28
CASSPGTTNNQPQHF
>TRBV29-1
CSVGLAGVGDTQYF
>TRBV7-3
CASSPFANTGFYGYTF
>TRBV12-3/TRBV12-4
CASSQTGGSSNQPQHF
>TRBV24-1
CATSDHLAEEEFF
>TRBV2
CASKQGPNTGELFF
>TRBV3-1
CASSQDVDRGYEQYF
>TRBV20-1
CSARDSRSGYEQYF
>TRBV7-2
CASSLAGVTEASF
>TRBV11-1
CASSPHRELYGYTF
>TRBV10-3
CAISLHLNTEAFF
>TRBV20-1
CSAGGQAPGNQPQHF
>TRBV29-1
CSVAFIGVPYEQYF
>TRBV2
CASSDSIGTSGYEQYF
>TRBV7-3
CASSLRAERGTEAFF
>TRBV6-6
CASSYSIPGGTLYEQYF
>TRBV11-2
CASSLDWQGPQHF
>TRBV2
CASREGYSYNSPLHF
>TRBV2
CAISDGQGVLTF
>TRBV20-1
CSAPRTRATGELFF
>TRBV7-9
CASSATGGGNTIYF
>TRBV19
CASMRGANTEAFF
>TRBV6-1
CASSGGQFFNQPQHF
>TRBV7-9
CASSPSSGTYSGANVLTF
>TRBV2
CASSEAGQGGEKLFF
>TRBV7-9
CASSLGLASSYEQYF
>TRBV20-1
CSAALGVNYGYTF
>TRBV2
CAGRQGGNTF
>TRBV7-2
CASSFPGSGAVQETQYF
>TRBV7-9
CASNDRYQETQYF
>TRBV7-9
CASSLGDRGTQYF
>TRBV12-3/TRBV12-4
CASSTGGGEAFF
>TRBV12-3/TRBV12-4
CASSSGGAHNYGYTF
>TRBV12-3/TRBV12-4
CASSFDRLTEAFF
>TRBV7-2
CASSLAGGGSGELFF
>TRBV19
CASSFSVTSSYEQYF
>TRBV24-1
CATSETGRTYGYTF
>TRBV24-1
CATSDVGQGETSGYTF
>TRBV20-1
CSATTSRAGIQETQYF
>TRBV12-3/TRBV12-4
CASSFPGGYGYTF